Shown below are 6 T cell receptor beta chains from a single sample sequenced in a study of PD-1 blockade in mismatch repair-deficient tumors. Profiling relied on immunoSEQ multiplex PCR, and the TCRdb table lists in-frame clones only, not all of them. The sample contains some 16,000 clones, approximately 80% of which appear only once. For these TCRs, the target antigens are not known. As to time point: roughly 10-day in vitro stimulation with candidate neoantigen peptide 5. Here the sequenced sample was cells cultured in vitro, taken from a patient treated with pembrolizumab. The receptors here all came from an adult with mismatch repair-deficient cancer.

The V gene is TRBV7-9, the J gene TRBJ2-5; no reliable D call. Trimming took 1 base from V and 1 from J, leaving 10 bases between them. This CDR3 has 15 residues. CDR1 and CDR2 (germline): SEHNR, FQNEAQ (reference sequence). This CDR3 reads CASSLVGSRQETQYF. Here the CDR3 DNA reads TGTGCCAGCAGCTTAGTCGGTAGTCGCCAAGAGACCCAGTACTTC.

This clone was found a few times. The chain is built from TRBV7-2 and TRBJ2-1; D uncertain. The CDR3 loop spans 12 amino acids. Germline assignment: CDR1 SGHTA and CDR2 FQGNSA. Trimming left V 2 bases short and J 5 bases short, with 4 bases between. CDR3 in amino acids: CASSLFNNEQFF. CDR3 sequence (DNA): TGTGCCAGCAGCTTATTCAACAATGAGCAGTTCTTC. Based on the CDR3 plus reference TRBV7-2 and TRBJ2-1, the full variable domain is GAGVSQSPSNKVTEKGKDVELRCDPISGHTALYWYRQSLGQGLEFLIYFQGNSAPDKSGLPSDRFSAERTGGSVSTLTIQRTQQEDSAVYLCASSLFNNEQFFGPGTRLTVL.

The CDR3 loop is CSARDKGQLYF. DNA for the CDR3: TGCAGTGCTAGAGATAAGGGACAGCTGTACTTC. The J gene is TRBJ2-7, the V gene TRBV20-1; TRBD1 aligns across 7 bases. Germline values: CDR1 DFQATT, CDR2 SNEGSKA (reference sequence). CDR3 length: 11 amino acids. Trimming removed 0 bases from V and 12 bases from J; junction bases left unmatched: 5.

The chain links TRBV9 to TRBJ1-3; no reliable D call. The V gene's germline CDR1 is SGDLS and CDR2 YYNGEE. This CDR3 comprises 13 residues. The V gene lost 0 bases and the J gene lost 4 bases, with 5 bases spanning the gap. The CDR3 loop is CASSVESGNTIYF. The CDR3 nucleotides are TGTGCCAGCAGCGTAGAATCGGGAAACACCATATATTTT.

This CDR3 reads CASSLHPGTEAFF. The DNA for the CDR3 is TGTGCCAGCAGCTTACACCCAGGCACTGAAGCTTTCTTT. This chain uses TRBV11-3 with TRBJ1-1; D is uncertain. Germline CDR1 SGHNT, CDR2 YENEEA. This CDR3 is built from 13 residues. With 2 bases removed from V and 4 bases from J, the gap between germline ends came to 8 bases.

This sequence joins TRBV4-2 and TRBJ2-2, with D tentatively TRBD1 (5 bases). Trimming stripped 4 bases from V and 3 bases from J, with 15 bases between. The CDR3 covers 16 residues. From germline, CDR1 is LGHNA and CDR2 YNFKEQ. CDR3 bases: TGTGCCAGCAGCCTTCAGGGTGGGTGGGACACCGGGGAGCTGTTTTTT. This encodes CASSLQGGWDTGELFF.